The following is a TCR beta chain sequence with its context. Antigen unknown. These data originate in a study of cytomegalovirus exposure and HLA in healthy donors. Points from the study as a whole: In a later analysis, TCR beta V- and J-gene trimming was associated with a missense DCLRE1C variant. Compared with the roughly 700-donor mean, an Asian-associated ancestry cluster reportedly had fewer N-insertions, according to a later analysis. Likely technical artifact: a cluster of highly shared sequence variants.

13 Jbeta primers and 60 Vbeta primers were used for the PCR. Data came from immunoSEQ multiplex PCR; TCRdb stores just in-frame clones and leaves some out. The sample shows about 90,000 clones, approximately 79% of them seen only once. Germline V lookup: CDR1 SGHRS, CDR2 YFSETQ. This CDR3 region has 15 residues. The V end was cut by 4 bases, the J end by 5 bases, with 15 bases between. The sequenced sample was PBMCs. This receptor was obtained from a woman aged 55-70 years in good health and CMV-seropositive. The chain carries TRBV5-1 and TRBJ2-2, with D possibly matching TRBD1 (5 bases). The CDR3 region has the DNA TGCGCCAGCAGCGAAGGGGTCGGTAGAACCGGGGAGCTGTTTTTT. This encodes CASSEGVGRTGELFF.